This TCR beta chain was identified during a study of T-cell reconstitution after alpha-beta-depleted transplantation in children. TCRbeta library construction was performed incorporating unique molecular identifiers. Each CDR3 protein gets one entry after TCRdb re-called the PCR reads with MiXCR. This repertoire shows under 450,000 distinct CDR3 sequences, about 14% found once; its top ten account for around 4.1%. Sequencing was performed on PBMCs, taken from the stem cell graft. The origin of this receptor is a human donor who donated a stem cell graft to a child with Fanconi anemia.

The CDR3 coding sequence is TGTGCCAGCAGTTTAATGGGGGAAACTAATGAAAAACTGTTTTTT. Translation: CASSLMGETNEKLFF. The chain couples TRBV12-3 or TRBV12-4 to TRBJ1-4; D perhaps matches TRBD1 (5 bases). Trimming removed 2 bases at V and 1 base at J, with 8 bases between. The CDR3 runs to 15 residues.